The 25 T cell receptor beta chains below were found in one sample sequenced in a study of cytomegalovirus exposure and HLA in healthy donors. Primers: 60 Vbeta forward and 13 Jbeta reverse. Sequencing used immunoSEQ multiplex PCR; TCRdb keeps in-frame clones, though not all of them. The sample lists about 130,000 clones, roughly 70% seen once, with 4% in the top ten. The sample consisted of PBMCs. Receptor source: a man in his forties in good health and CMV-seropositive.

The J gene is TRBJ2-5, the V gene TRBV2, with no clear D. CDR1 is SNHLY and CDR2 is FYNNEI in the germline V gene. Trimming left V 7 bases short and J 8 bases short, with 17 bases between. The CDR3 consists of 13 residues. CDR3 sequence reads: CASKNSPDNTQYF. DNA of the CDR3: TGTGCCAGCAAAAACAGTCCGGATAATACCCAGTACTTC. Drawing the rest from reference TRBV2 and TRBJ2-5, the complete variable domain is EPEVTQTPSHQVTQMGQEVILRCVPISNHLYFYWYRQILGQKVEFLVSFYNNEISEKSEIFDDQFSVERPDGSNFTLKIRSTKLEDSAMYFCASKNSPDNTQYFGPGTRLLVL.

The chain has TRBV7-2 and TRBJ2-1; tentatively, D is TRBD2 (5 bases). Per the germline V gene, CDR1 is SGHTA and CDR2 is FQGNSA. V dropped 5 bases and J dropped 10 bases, with 9 bases sitting between them. The CDR3 has 11 amino acids. The CDR3: CASSGSEEQFF. The CDR3 DNA is TGTGCCAGCAGCGGTAGCGAGGAGCAGTTCTTC.

V is TRBV5-1 and J is TRBJ1-2, with TRBD1 matching over 9 bases. V lost 3 bases to trimming and J lost 6 bases; unmatched junction nucleotides: 9. The CDR3 contains 15 residues. In germline, CDR1 is SGHRS, CDR2 YFSETQ. The CDR3, as DNA: TGCGCCAGCAGCTCATCCGGGACAGGGACAGATGGCTACACCTTC. It yields the protein CASSSSGTGTDGYTF.

The chain is built from TRBV5-1 and TRBJ2-3; D is perhaps TRBD1 (5 bases). Germline V CDR1 and CDR2: SGHRS, YFSETQ. Trimming cost V 1 base and J 2 bases, with 14 bases left between them. The CDR3 contains 16 residues. The CDR3: CASSLSQGPHTDTQYF. CDR3 in DNA: TGCGCCAGCAGCTTGTCCCAGGGTCCCCACACAGATACGCAGTATTTT.

The chain uses TRBV10-2 and TRBJ1-2; weak D call: TRBD1 (6 bases). This CDR3 comprises 14 residues. The V gene lost 9 bases and the J gene lost 4 bases, with 18 bases spanning the gap. Germline lookup yields CDR1 WSHSY and CDR2 SAAADI. CDR3 residues: CASQQGNRAYGYTF. The CDR3 region has the DNA TGCGCCAGTCAACAGGGTAATCGGGCCTATGGCTACACCTTC.

The chain employs TRBV27 and TRBJ1-2; 9 nucleotides align to TRBD1. This CDR3 has 17 amino acids. Germline CDR1 is MNHEY and CDR2 is SMNVEV (reference sequence). Trimming at V came to 5 bases and at J to 4 bases, leaving 14 bases not matched to a gene. DNA for the CDR3: TGTGCCAGCAGTCCGTTGACAGGGGGTATTTCTACCTATGGCTACACCTTC. It translates to CASSPLTGGISTYGYTF.

The rearrangement links TRBV27 to TRBJ2-2; TRBD2 aligns across 16 bases. The V gene's germline CDR1 is MNHEY and CDR2 SMNVEV (reference sequence). This CDR3 spans 18 amino acids. The junction had 11 bases not matched to a gene; V was cut back by 7 bases and J by 6 bases. CDR3 protein: CASNTGLAGGLFPGELFF. The CDR3 DNA reads as TGTGCCAGCAACACGGGACTAGCGGGGGGGCTTTTCCCCGGGGAGCTGTTTTTT.

The count of this clone is one. This rearrangement joins TRBV6-1 to TRBJ2-7; no clear D gene. V dropped 3 bases and J dropped 3 bases, with 21 bases sitting between them. CDR1 is MNHNS, CDR2 SASEGT, per germline. The CDR3 has 17 residues. CDR3 nucleotides: TGTGCCAGCAGTGACCCGTTTGAATCGGGTCTCGTCTACGAGCAGTACTTC. Amino acid sequence: CASSDPFESGLVYEQYF.

The genes are TRBV18 and TRBJ1-4; weak D call: TRBD1 (6 bases). Germline V lookup: CDR1 KGHSH, CDR2 LQKENI. This CDR3 is 15 amino acids long. Between the trimmed V and J ends, which lost 4 bases and 8 bases, there was a span of 17 bases. CDR3 bases: TGTGCCAGCTCACTTACAGGGTTCCCCGAAGAAAAACTGTTTTTT. It translates to CASSLTGFPEEKLFF.

The chain employs TRBV7-3 and TRBJ2-2; perhaps TRBD1 as D (6 bases). The CDR3 runs 16 residues. The V gene lost 3 bases and the J gene lost 7 bases, with 18 bases spanning the gap. Germline V CDR1 and CDR2: SGHTA, FQGTGA. The CDR3 coding sequence is TGTGCCAGCAGCTTCCGACAGGTTGGGGTCGGCGGGGAGCTGTTTTTT. Amino acids: CASSFRQVGVGGELFF.

The J gene is TRBJ1-6, the V gene TRBV5-3, with D hard to call. TRBV5-3 is assigned to the ORF class and has an uncertain function. The CDR3 spans 16 residues. V lost 3 bases to trimming and J lost 0 bases, with 10 bases between them. This CDR3 reads CARSSRESSYNSPLHF. DNA of the CDR3: TGTGCCAGAAGCTCGAGGGAAAGCTCCTATAATTCACCCCTCCACTTT.

V usage is TRBV5-1 and J usage is TRBJ2-7, with TRBD1 matching 9 bases. With V trimmed by 3 bases and J by 5 bases, 6 bases remained unmatched. This CDR3 has 14 residues. CDR1 and CDR2 from the germline V gene are SGHRS and YFSETQ. The CDR3 here is CASSSGQGRDEQYF. CDR3 in DNA: TGCGCCAGCAGCTCAGGACAGGGGAGGGACGAGCAGTACTTC. The whole variable domain, filled in from reference TRBV5-1 and TRBJ2-7, reads KAGVTQTPRYLIKTRGQQVTLSCSPISGHRSVSWYQQTPGQGLQFLFEYFSETQRNKGNFPGRFSGRQFSNSRSEMNVSTLELGDSALYLCASSSGQGRDEQYFGPGTRLTVT.

CDR3 amino acids: CASSFNTGVETQYF. The CDR3 DNA is TGCGCCAGCAGCTTCAACACAGGGGTAGAGACCCAGTACTTC. The rearrangement uses TRBV5-1 and TRBJ2-5; TRBD1 aligns across 7 bases. Germline-derived CDR1 and CDR2 are SGHRS and YFSETQ. The CDR3 is made up of 14 amino acids. The ends lost 2 bases at V and 4 bases at J; junction bases unmatched: 5. Full variable domain (rest looked up from reference TRBV5-1 and TRBJ2-5): KAGVTQTPRYLIKTRGQQVTLSCSPISGHRSVSWYQQTPGQGLQFLFEYFSETQRNKGNFPGRFSGRQFSNSRSEMNVSTLELGDSALYLCASSFNTGVETQYFGPGTRLLVL.

This clone has just a few counts. The chain uses TRBV6-5 and TRBJ2-2; 9 bases agree with TRBD2. Germline V gives CDR1 MNHEY, CDR2 SVGAGI. This CDR3 spans 15 amino acids. J was trimmed by 7 bases and V by 5 bases; bases with no gene match: 8. Here the CDR3 reads CASSRPSGTFGELFF. DNA of the CDR3: TGTGCCAGCAGTCGCCCTAGCGGGACTTTCGGGGAGCTGTTTTTT.

The chain links TRBV19 to TRBJ1-1, with D possibly being TRBD1 (5 bases). Germline V gene lookup returns CDR1 LNHDA and CDR2 SQIVND (reference sequence). Trimming stripped 5 bases from V and 1 base from J, with 11 bases between. The CDR3 length is 14 residues. DNA for the CDR3: TGTGCCAGTAGTCTGGGGCTGTCGAACACTGAAGCTTTCTTT. Its protein product is CASSLGLSNTEAFF.

The chain combines TRBV5-6 with TRBJ2-3; the match to TRBD1 covers 10 bases. This CDR3 is built from 15 residues. The ends lost 3 bases at V and 1 base at J; junction bases unmatched: 2. Germline V gene lookup returns CDR1 SGHDT and CDR2 YYEEEE. CDR3 sequence: CASSWGTGGTDTQYF. CDR3 nucleotide sequence: TGTGCCAGCAGCTGGGGGACAGGGGGCACAGATACGCAGTATTTT.

This clone was detected only a few times. The chain carries TRBV28 and TRBJ2-5; 7 bases map to TRBD1. V shed 5 bases, J shed 3 bases, and the junction held 3 bases outside the gene matches. Germline assignment: CDR1 MDHEN and CDR2 SYDVKM. CDR3 length equals 13 residues. This CDR3 is CASSEGTEETQYF. CDR3 nucleotides: TGTGCCAGCAGTGAGGGGACAGAAGAGACCCAGTACTTC.

V is TRBV4-1 and J is TRBJ2-1, with a weak D call TRBD2 (6 bases). Trimming shortened V by 4 bases and J by 4 bases, and 20 bases separated the two germline ends. This CDR3 comprises 17 residues. CDR1 and CDR2 (germline): MGHRA, YSYEKL. Written as DNA, the CDR3 is TGCGCCAGCAGCCTGGGGCCCGGGACTTCCCCTTACAATGAGCAGTTCTTC. As protein: CASSLGPGTSPYNEQFF.

This clone occurred once. The rearrangement links TRBV9 to TRBJ2-7; 11 nucleotides line up with TRBD1. Germline V gene sequence: CDR1 SGDLS, CDR2 YYNGEE. The CDR3 is 15 amino acids. The V and J ends lost 3 bases and 3 bases, in that order; junction bases with no gene match: 5. The CDR3 region is CASSEGGQGVYEQYF. CDR3 DNA sequence: TGTGCCAGCAGCGAGGGGGGACAGGGGGTCTACGAGCAGTACTTC.

This chain uses TRBV11-2 with TRBJ1-1, with 8 bases identical to TRBD1. The trim removed 6 bases at V and 1 base at J, leaving 7 bases unmatched. The CDR3 spans 15 residues. CDR1 is SGHAT, CDR2 FQNNGV, per germline. The CDR3 nucleotides read TGTGCCAGCAGTCTTCGGACAGGGACGAACACTGAAGCTTTCTTT. Translation: CASSLRTGTNTEAFF.

The CDR3 protein is CASSYSSGRVTGELFF. CDR3 sequence (DNA): TGTGCCAGCAGTTACTCTAGCGGGAGGGTCACCGGGGAGCTGTTTTTT. The chain is built from TRBV6-5 and TRBJ2-2; 11 bases align to TRBD2. The CDR3 runs 16 residues. V lost 0 bases to trimming and J lost 4 bases; unmatched junction nucleotides: 1. Looked up from germline, CDR1 is MNHEY and CDR2 is SVGAGI.

This clone was counted only a few times. CDR3 in DNA: TGTGCCAGCAGTAGGGGGCTATCCTACGAGCAGTACTTC. As protein: CASSRGLSYEQYF. V usage is TRBV6-1 and J usage is TRBJ2-7, with 7 positions matching TRBD1. Germline-derived CDR1 and CDR2 are MNHNS and SASEGT. V gave up 5 bases and J gave up 1 base; unmatched junction bases: 2. The CDR3 totals 13 residues.

The chain joins TRBV4-2 to TRBJ1-1; D is unclear. Germline V CDR1 and CDR2: LGHNA, YNFKEQ. V lost 4 bases to trimming and J lost 0 bases, with 9 bases between them. The CDR3 covers 14 residues. CDR3 sequence: CASSLNTMNTEAFF. CDR3 DNA: TGTGCCAGCAGCCTAAATACTATGAACACTGAAGCTTTCTTT.

V usage is TRBV5-4 and J usage is TRBJ2-7; 7 nucleotides align to TRBD2. The CDR3 sequence is 16 residues long. Looked up from germline, CDR1 is SGHNT and CDR2 is YYREEE (reference sequence). After removal of 4 bases from V and 1 base from J, the junction contained 11 bases not matched to a gene. The CDR3 here is CASSKEGGAGSYEQYF. As DNA, the CDR3 is TGTGCCAGCAGCAAGGAGGGTGGAGCGGGATCCTACGAGCAGTACTTC.

The chain joins TRBV9 to TRBJ2-3; D may be TRBD2 (5 bases). Germline V lookup: CDR1 SGDLS, CDR2 YYNGEE. Trimming pared 5 bases from V and 2 bases from J, leaving 9 bases between. This CDR3 has 13 amino acids. CDR3 coding DNA: TGTGCCAGCAGATCGGGGTCCACAGATACGCAGTATTTT. Its protein is CASRSGSTDTQYF.